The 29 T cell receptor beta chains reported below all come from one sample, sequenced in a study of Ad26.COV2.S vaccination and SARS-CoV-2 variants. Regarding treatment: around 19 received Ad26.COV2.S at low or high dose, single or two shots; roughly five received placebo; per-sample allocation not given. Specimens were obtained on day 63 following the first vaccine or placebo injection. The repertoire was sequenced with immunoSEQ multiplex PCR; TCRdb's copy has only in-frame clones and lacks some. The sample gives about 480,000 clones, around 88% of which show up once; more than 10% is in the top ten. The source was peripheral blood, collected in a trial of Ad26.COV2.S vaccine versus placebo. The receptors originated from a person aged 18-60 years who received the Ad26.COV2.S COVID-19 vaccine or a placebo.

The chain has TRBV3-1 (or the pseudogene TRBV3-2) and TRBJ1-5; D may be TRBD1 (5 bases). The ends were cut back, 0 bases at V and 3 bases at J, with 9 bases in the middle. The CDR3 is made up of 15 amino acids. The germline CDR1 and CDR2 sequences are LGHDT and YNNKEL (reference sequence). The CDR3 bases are TGTGCCAGCAGCCAAGATGGGGCGGACAATCAGCCCCAGCATTTT. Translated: CASSQDGADNQPQHF.

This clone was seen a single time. The CDR3 region has the DNA TGTGCCACCAGTGATTTGTACGGCAATGAGCAGTTCTTC. Protein sequence: CATSDLYGNEQFF. The chain recombines TRBV24-1 with TRBJ2-1; no clear D. From germline, CDR1 is KGHDR and CDR2 SFDVKD. Trimming stripped 0 bases from V and 6 bases from J, with 5 bases between. This CDR3 comprises 13 residues.

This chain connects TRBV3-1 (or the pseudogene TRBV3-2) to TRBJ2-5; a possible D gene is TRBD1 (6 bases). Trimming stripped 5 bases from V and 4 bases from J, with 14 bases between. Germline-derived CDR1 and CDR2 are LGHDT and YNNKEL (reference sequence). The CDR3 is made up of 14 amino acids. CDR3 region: CASSSRQVVETQYF. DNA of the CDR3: TGTGCCAGCAGCTCCAGACAGGTTGTAGAGACCCAGTACTTC.

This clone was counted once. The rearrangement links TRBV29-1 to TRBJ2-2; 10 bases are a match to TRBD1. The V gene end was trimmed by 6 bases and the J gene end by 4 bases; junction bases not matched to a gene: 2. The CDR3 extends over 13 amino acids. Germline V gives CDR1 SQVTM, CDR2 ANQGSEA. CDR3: CSVGQGSTGELFF. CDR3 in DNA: TGCAGCGTGGGACAGGGGAGCACCGGGGAGCTGTTTTTT.

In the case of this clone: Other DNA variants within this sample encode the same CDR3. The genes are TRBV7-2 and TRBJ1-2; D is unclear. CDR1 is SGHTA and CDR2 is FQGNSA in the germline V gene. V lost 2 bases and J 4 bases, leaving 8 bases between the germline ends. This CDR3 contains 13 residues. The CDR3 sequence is CASSLRRAYGYTF. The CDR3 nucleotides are TGTGCCAGCAGCTTAAGACGGGCCTATGGCTACACCTTC.

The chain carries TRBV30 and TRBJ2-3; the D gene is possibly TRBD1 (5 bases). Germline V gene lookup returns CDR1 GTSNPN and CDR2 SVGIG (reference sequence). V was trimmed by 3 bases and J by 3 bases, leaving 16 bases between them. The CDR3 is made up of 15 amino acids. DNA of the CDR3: TGTGCCTGGAGAACGACACTTTCAGGGACAGATACGCAGTATTTT. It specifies CAWRTTLSGTDTQYF.

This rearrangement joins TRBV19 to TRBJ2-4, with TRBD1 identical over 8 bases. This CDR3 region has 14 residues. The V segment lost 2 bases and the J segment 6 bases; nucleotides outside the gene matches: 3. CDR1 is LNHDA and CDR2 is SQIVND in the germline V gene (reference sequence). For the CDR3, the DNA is TGTGCCAGTAGTATACAGGGGGCCTTAAACATTCAGTACTTC. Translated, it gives CASSIQGALNIQYF.

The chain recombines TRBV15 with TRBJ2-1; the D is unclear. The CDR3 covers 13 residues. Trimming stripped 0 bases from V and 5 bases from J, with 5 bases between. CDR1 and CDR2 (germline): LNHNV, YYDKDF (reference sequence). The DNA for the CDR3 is TGTGCCACCAGCAGAGATGGGGACAATGAGCAGTTCTTC. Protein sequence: CATSRDGDNEQFF. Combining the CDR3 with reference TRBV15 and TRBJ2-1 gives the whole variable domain DAMVIQNPRYQVTQFGKPVTLSCSQTLNHNVMYWYQQKSSQAPKLLFHYYDKDFNNEADTPDNFQSRRPNTSFCFLDIRSPGLGDTAMYLCATSRDGDNEQFFGPGTRLTVL.

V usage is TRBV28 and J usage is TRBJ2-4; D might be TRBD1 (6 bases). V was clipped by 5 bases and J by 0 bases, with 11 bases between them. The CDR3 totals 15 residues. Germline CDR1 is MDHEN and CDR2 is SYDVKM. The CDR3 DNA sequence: TGTGCCAGCAGTCGCCCAGGGGCAGCCAAAAACATTCAGTACTTC. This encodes CASSRPGAAKNIQYF.

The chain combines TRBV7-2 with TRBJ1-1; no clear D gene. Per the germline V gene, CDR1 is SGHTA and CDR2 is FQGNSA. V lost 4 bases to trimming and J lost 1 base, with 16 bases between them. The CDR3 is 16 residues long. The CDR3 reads CASSSTWGWENTEAFF. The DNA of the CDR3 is TGTGCCAGCAGCTCCACGTGGGGATGGGAGAACACTGAAGCTTTCTTT.

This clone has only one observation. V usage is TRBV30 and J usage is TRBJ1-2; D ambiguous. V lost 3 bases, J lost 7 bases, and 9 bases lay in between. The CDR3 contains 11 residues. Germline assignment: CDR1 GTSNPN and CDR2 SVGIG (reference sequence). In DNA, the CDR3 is TGTGCCTGGAGGGTGCTGGGTGGCTACACCTTC. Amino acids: CAWRVLGGYTF. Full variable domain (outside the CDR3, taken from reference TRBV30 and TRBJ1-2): SQTIHQWPATLVQPVGSPLSLECTVEGTSNPNLYWYRQAAGRGLQLLFYSVGIGQISSEVPQNLSASRPQDRQFILSSKKLLLSDSGFYLCAWRVLGGYTFGSGTRLTVV.

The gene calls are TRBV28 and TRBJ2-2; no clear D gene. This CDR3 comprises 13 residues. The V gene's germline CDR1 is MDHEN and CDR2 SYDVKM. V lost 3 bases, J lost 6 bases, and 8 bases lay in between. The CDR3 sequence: CASSFLGPGELFF. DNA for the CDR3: TGTGCCAGCAGTTTTCTTGGCCCCGGGGAGCTGTTTTTT.

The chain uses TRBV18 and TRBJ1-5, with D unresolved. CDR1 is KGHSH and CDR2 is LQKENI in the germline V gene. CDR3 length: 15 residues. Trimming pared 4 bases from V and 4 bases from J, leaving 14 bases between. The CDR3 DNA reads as TGTGCCAGCTCACTCTCTACACGGGCAAATCAGCCCCAGCATTTT. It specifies CASSLSTRANQPQHF. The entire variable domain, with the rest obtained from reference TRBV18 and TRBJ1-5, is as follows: NAGVMQNPRHLVRRRGQEARLRCSPMKGHSHVYWYRQLPEEGLKFMVYLQKENIIDESGMPKERFSAEFPKEGPSILRIQQVVRGDSAAYFCASSLSTRANQPQHFGDGTRLSIL.

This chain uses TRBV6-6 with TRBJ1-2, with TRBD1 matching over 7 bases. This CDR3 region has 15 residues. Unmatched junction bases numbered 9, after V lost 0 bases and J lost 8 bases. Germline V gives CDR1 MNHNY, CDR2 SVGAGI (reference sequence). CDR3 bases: TGTGCCAGCAGTTACTCGAGGCAGGGGGGACGAGGCTACACCTTC. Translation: CASSYSRQGGRGYTF.

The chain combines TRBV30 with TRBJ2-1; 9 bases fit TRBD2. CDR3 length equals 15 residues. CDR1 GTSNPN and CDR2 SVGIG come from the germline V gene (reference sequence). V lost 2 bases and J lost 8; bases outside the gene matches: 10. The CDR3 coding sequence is TGTGCCTGGAGTAGGACTAGCGTAAAGCGCGATGAGCAGTTCTTC. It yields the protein CAWSRTSVKRDEQFF.

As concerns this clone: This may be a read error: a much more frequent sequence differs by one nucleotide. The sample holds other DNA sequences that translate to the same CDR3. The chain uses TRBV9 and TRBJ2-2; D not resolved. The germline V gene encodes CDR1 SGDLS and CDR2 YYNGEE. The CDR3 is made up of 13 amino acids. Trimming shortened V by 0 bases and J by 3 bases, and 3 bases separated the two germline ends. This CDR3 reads CASSVGDTGELFF. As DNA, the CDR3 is TGTGCCAGCAGCGTAGGGGACACCGGGGAGCTGTTTTTT. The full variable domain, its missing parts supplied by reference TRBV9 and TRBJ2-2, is DSGVTQTPKHLITATGQRVTLRCSPRSGDLSVYWYQQSLDQGLQFLIQYYNGEERAKGNILERFSAQQFPDLHSELNLSSLELGDSALYFCASSVGDTGELFFGEGSRLTVL.

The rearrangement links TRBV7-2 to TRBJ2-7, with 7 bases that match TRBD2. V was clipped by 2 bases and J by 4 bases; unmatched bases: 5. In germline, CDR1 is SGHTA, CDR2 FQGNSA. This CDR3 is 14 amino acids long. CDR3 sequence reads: CASSLQRGGYEQYF. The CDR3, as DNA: TGTGCCAGCAGCTTACAGCGCGGGGGATACGAGCAGTACTTC. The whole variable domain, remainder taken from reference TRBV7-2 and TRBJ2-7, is GAGVSQSPSNKVTEKGKDVELRCDPISGHTALYWYRQSLGQGLEFLIYFQGNSAPDKSGLPSDRFSAERTGGSVSTLTIQRTQQEDSAVYLCASSLQRGGYEQYFGPGTRLTVT.

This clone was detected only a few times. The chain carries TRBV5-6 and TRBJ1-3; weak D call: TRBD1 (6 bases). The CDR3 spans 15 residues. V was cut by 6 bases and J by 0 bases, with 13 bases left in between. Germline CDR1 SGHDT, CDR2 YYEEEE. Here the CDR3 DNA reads TGTGCCAGCACCTCGACAGGACTCTCTGGAAACACCATATATTTT. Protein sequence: CASTSTGLSGNTIYF.

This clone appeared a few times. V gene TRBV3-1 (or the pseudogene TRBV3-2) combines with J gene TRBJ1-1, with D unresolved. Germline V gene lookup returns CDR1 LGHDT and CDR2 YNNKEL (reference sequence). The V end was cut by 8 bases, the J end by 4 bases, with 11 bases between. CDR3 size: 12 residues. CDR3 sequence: CASGYMSTEAFF. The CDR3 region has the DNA TGTGCCAGCGGGTACATGAGCACTGAAGCTTTCTTT.

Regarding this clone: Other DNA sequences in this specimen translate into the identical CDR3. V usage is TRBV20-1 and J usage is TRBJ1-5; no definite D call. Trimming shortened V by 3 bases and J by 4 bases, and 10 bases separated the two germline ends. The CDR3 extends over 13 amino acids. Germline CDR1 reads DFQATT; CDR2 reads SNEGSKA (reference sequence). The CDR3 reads CSASAGSNQPQHF. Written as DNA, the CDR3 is TGCAGTGCTAGTGCGGGTTCAAATCAGCCCCAGCATTTT.

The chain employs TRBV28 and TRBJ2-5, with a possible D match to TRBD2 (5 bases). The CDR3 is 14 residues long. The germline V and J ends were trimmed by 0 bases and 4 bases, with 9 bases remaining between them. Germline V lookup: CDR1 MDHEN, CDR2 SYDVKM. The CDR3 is CASSLWAGGETQYF. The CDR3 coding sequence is TGTGCCAGCAGTTTATGGGCAGGAGGAGAGACCCAGTACTTC.

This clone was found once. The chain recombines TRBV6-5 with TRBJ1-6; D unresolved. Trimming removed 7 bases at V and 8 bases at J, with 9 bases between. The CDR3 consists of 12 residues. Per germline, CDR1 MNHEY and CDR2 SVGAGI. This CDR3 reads CASTTLDSPLHF. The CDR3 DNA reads TGTGCCAGCACTACCCTAGATTCACCCCTCCACTTT.

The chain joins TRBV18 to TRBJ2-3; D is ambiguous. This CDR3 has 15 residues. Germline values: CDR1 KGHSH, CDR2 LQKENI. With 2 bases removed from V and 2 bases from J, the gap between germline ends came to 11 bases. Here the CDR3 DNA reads TGTGCCAGCTCACCAATCGGCAGGTCCACAGATACGCAGTATTTT. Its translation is CASSPIGRSTDTQYF. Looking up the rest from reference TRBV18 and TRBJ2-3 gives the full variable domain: NAGVMQNPRHLVRRRGQEARLRCSPMKGHSHVYWYRQLPEEGLKFMVYLQKENIIDESGMPKERFSAEFPKEGPSILRIQQVVRGDSAAYFCASSPIGRSTDTQYFGPGTRLTVL.

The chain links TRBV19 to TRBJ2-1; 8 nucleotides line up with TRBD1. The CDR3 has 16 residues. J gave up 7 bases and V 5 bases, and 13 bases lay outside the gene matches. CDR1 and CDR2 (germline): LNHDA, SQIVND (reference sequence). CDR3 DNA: TGTGCCAGTAGTCCGCCAGGGGGCCTGGGACAAAATGAGCAGTTCTTC. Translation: CASSPPGGLGQNEQFF.

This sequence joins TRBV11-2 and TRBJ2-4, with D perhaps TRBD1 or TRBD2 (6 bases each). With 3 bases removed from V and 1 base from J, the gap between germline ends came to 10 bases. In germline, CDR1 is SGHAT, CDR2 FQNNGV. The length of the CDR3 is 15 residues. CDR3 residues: CASSLEGVAKNIQYF. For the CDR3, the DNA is TGTGCCAGCAGCTTGGAGGGGGTTGCCAAAAACATTCAGTACTTC. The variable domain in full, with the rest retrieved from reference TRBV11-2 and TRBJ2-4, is EAGVAQSPRYKIIEKRQSVAFWCNPISGHATLYWYQQILGQGPKLLIQFQNNGVVDDSQLPKDRFSAERLKGVDSTLKIQPAKLEDSAVYLCASSLEGVAKNIQYFGAGTRLSVL.

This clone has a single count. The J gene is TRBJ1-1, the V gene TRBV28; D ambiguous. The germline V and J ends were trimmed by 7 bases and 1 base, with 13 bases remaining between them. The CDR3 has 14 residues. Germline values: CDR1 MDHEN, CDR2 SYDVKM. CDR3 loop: CASTVRPSNTEAFF. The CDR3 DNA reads TGTGCCAGCACCGTCCGACCCTCGAACACTGAAGCTTTCTTT.

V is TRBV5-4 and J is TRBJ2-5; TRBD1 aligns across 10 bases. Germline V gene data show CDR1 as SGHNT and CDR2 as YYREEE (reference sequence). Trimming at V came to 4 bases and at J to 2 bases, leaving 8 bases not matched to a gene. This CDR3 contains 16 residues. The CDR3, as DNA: TGTGCCAGCAGCGACGGGACAGGGGCGAGACAAGAGACCCAGTACTTC. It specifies CASSDGTGARQETQYF. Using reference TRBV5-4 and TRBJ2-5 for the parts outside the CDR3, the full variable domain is ETGVTQSPTHLIKTRGQQVTLRCSSQSGHNTVSWYQQALGQGPQFIFQYYREEENGRGNFPPRFSGLQFPNYSSELNVNALELDDSALYLCASSDGTGARQETQYFGPGTRLLVL.

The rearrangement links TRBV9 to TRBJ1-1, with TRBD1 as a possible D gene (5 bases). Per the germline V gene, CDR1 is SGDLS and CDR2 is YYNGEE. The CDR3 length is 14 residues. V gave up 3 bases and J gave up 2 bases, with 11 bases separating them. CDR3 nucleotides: TGTGCCAGCAGCGCACAGGCCCCTAACACTGAAGCTTTCTTT. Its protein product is CASSAQAPNTEAFF. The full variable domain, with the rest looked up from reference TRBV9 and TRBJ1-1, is DSGVTQTPKHLITATGQRVTLRCSPRSGDLSVYWYQQSLDQGLQFLIQYYNGEERAKGNILERFSAQQFPDLHSELNLSSLELGDSALYFCASSAQAPNTEAFFGQGTRLTVV.

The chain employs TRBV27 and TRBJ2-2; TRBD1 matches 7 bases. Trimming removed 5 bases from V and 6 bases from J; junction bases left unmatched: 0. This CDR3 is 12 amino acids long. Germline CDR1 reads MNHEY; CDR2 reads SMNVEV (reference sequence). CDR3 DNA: TGTGCCAGCAGTCAGGGGGCCGGGGAGCTGTTTTTT. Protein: CASSQGAGELFF.